This T cell receptor beta chain was obtained from a study of cytomegalovirus exposure and HLA in healthy donors. As concerns this clone: Its antigen is as yet unknown.

TCRdb's copy holds only in-frame clones and misses some; the assay was immunoSEQ multiplex PCR. Among about 160,000 clones listed, approximately 80% were seen once. Overall study results and limits: According to the study, roughly 160 TCR beta chains were cytomegalovirus-associated. Reported performance of the classifier showed diagnosis of cytomegalovirus status with high specificity and sensitivity. In vitro testing confirmed a few CMV-associated chains as specific for CMV antigens. Rare sequences made up most TCRs, while some public TCRs were found in many donors.

Sample: PBMCs. The sequence was obtained from a man aged 25 to 40 in good health and CMV-seropositive.

The CDR3 nucleotides are TGTGCCAGCAGCTTGGTCCCCAGGGGGAAAACCCAGTACTTC. Translating gives CASSLVPRGKTQYF. The chain has TRBV7-6 and TRBJ2-5; 7 bases line up with TRBD1. The CDR3 is 14 residues long. Trimming cost V 3 bases and J 8 bases; bases outside gene matches: 9. From germline, CDR1 is SGHVS and CDR2 FNYEAQ.